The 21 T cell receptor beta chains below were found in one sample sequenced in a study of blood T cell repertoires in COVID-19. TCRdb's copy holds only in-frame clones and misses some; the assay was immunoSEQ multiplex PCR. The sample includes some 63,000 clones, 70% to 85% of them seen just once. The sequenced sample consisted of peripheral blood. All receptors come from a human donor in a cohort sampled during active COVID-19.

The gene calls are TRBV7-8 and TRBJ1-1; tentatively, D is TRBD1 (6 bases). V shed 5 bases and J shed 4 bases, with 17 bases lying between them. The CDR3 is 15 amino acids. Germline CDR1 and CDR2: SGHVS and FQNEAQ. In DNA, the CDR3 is TGTGCCAGCAGCCTGAGCCGGGGGGCGGGCACTGAAGCTTTCTTT. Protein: CASSLSRGAGTEAFF.

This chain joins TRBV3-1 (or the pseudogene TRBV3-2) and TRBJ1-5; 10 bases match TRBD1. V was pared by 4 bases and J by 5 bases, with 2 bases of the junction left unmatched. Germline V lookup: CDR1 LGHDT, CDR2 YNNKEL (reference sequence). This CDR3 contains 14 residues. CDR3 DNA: TGTGCCAGCAGCCGCGGGACAGGGGATCAGCCCCAGCATTTT. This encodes CASSRGTGDQPQHF.

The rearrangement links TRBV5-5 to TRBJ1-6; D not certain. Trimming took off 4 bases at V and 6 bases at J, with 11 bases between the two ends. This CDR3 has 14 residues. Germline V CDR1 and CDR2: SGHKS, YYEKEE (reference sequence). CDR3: CASSREAGNSPLHF. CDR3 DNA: TGTGCCAGCAGCAGAGAGGCCGGTAATTCACCCCTCCACTTT. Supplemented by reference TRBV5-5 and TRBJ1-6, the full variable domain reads DAGVTQSPTHLIKTRGQQVTLRCSPISGHKSVSWYQQVLGQGPQFIFQYYEKEERGRGNFPDRFSARQFPNYSSELNVNALLLGDSALYLCASSREAGNSPLHFGNGTRLTVT.

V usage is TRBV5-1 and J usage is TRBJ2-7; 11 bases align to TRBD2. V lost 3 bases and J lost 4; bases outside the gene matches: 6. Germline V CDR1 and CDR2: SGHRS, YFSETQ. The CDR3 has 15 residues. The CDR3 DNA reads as TGCGCCAGCAGCTCTACTAGCGGGAGTTGGTACGAGCAGTACTTC. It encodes CASSSTSGSWYEQYF. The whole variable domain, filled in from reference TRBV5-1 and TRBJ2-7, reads KAGVTQTPRYLIKTRGQQVTLSCSPISGHRSVSWYQQTPGQGLQFLFEYFSETQRNKGNFPGRFSGRQFSNSRSEMNVSTLELGDSALYLCASSSTSGSWYEQYFGPGTRLTVT.

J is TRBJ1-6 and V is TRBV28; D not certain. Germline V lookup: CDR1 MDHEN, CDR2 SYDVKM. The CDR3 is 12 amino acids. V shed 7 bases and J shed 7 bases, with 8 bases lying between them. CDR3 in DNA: TGTGCCAGCACCCAGATGAATTCACCCCTCCACTTT. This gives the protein CASTQMNSPLHF.

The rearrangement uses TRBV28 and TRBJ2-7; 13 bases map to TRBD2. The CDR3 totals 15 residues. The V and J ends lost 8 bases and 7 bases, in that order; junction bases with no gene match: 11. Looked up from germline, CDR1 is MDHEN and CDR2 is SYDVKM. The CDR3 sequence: CASGKLAGGPIEQYF. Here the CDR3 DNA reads TGTGCCAGCGGTAAACTAGCGGGAGGGCCGATTGAGCAGTACTTC.

Written as DNA, the CDR3 is TGTGCCACCAAGGACAGAGTGGGCAATCAGCCCCAGCATTTT. It is translated as CATKDRVGNQPQHF. The V and J genes are TRBV6-5 and TRBJ1-5, with D possibly TRBD1 on 6 matching bases. CDR3 length equals 14 residues. Germline assignment: CDR1 MNHEY and CDR2 SVGAGI. V dropped 10 bases and J dropped 2 bases, with 15 bases sitting between them.

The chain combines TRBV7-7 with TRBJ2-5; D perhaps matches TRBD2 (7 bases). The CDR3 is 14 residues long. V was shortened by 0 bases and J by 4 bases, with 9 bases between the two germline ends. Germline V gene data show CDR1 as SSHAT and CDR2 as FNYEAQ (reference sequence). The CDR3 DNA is TGTGCCAGCAGCTTAGCGGGAGGGGGAGAGACCCAGTACTTC. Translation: CASSLAGGGETQYF. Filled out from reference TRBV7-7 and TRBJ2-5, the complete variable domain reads GAGVSQSPRYKVTKRGQDVTLRCDPISSHATLYWYQQALGQGPEFLTYFNYEAQPDKSGLPSDRFSAERPEGSISTLTIQRTEQRDSAMYRCASSLAGGGETQYFGPGTRLLVL.

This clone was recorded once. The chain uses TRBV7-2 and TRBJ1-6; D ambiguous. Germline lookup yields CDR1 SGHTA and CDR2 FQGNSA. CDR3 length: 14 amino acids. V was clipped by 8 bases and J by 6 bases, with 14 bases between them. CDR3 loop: CASAAGGINSPLHF. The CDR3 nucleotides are TGTGCCAGCGCGGCAGGAGGAATTAATTCACCCCTCCACTTT.

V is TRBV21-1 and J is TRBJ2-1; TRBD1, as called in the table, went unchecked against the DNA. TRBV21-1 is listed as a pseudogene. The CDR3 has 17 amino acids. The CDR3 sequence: CASSKGRGDREGNEQFF. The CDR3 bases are TGTGCCAGCAGCAAAGGCCGGGGGGACAGGGAGGGCAATGAGCAGTTCTTC.

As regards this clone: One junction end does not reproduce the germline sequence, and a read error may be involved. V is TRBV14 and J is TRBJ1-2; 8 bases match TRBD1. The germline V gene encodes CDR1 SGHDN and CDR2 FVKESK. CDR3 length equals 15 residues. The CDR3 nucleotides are TGTGCCAGCAGCCAAGATCGAGGACAGGGCTATGACTACACCTTC. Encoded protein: CASSQDRGQGYDYTF.

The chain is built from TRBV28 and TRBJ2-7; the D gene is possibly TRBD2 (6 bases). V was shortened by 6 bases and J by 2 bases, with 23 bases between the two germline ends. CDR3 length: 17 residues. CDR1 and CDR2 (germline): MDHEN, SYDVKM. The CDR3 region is CASSPYGLAEATYEQYF. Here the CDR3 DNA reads TGTGCCAGCAGCCCGTACGGGTTAGCGGAGGCTACCTACGAGCAGTACTTC.

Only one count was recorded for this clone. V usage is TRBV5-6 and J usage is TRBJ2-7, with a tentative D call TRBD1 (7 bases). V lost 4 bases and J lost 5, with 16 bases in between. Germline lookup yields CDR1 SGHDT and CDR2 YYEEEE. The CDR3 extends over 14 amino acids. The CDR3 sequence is CASSLPGGINEQYF. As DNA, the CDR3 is TGTGCCAGCAGCCTACCAGGGGGGATCAACGAGCAGTACTTC.

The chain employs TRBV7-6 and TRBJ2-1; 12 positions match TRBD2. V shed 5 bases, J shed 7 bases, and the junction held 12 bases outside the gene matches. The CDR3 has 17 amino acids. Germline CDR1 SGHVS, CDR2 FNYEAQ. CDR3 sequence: CASSPSLAGGTWNEQFF. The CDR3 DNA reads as TGTGCCAGCAGCCCCTCCCTAGCGGGAGGGACGTGGAATGAGCAGTTCTTC. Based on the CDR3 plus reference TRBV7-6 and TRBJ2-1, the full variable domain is GAGVSQSPRYKVTKRGQDVALRCDPISGHVSLYWYRQALGQGPEFLTYFNYEAQQDKSGLPNDRFSAERPEGSISTLTIQRTEQRDSAMYRCASSPSLAGGTWNEQFFGPGTRLTVL.

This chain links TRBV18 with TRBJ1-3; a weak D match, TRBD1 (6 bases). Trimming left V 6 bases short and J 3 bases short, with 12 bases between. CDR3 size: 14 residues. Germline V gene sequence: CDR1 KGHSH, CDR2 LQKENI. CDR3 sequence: CASSPDSFGNTIYF. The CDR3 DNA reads TGTGCCAGCTCCCCGGACAGTTTTGGAAACACCATATATTTT.

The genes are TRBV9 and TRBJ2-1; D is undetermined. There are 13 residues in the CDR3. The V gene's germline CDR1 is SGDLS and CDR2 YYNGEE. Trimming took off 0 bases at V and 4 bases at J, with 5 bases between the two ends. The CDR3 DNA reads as TGTGCCAGCAGCGTAGCACATTACAATGAGCAGTTCTTC. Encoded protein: CASSVAHYNEQFF.

CDR3 in amino acids: CASSTLTSGRNLNTGELFF. CDR3 nucleotide sequence: TGTGCCAGTAGTACCCTGACTAGCGGGCGTAACCTCAACACCGGGGAGCTGTTTTTT. The chain uses TRBV19 and TRBJ2-2; TRBD2 matches at 10 bases. V gave up 4 bases and J gave up 2 bases; unmatched junction bases: 13. The CDR3 is made up of 19 amino acids. Looked up from germline, CDR1 is LNHDA and CDR2 is SQIVND (reference sequence).

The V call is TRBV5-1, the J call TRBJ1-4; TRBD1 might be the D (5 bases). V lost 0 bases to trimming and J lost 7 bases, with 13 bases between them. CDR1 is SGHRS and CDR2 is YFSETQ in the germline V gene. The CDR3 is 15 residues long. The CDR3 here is CASSLVGRGLEKLFF. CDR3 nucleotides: TGCGCCAGCAGCTTGGTGGGGAGGGGTCTTGAAAAACTGTTTTTT.

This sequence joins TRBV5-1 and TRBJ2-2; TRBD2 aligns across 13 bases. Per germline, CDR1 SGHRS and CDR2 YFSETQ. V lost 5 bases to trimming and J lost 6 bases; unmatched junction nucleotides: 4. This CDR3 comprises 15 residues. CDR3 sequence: CASRRTSGSPGELFF. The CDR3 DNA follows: TGCGCCAGCAGGCGGACTAGCGGGAGTCCCGGGGAGCTGTTTTTT. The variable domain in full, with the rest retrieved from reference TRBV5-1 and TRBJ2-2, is KAGVTQTPRYLIKTRGQQVTLSCSPISGHRSVSWYQQTPGQGLQFLFEYFSETQRNKGNFPGRFSGRQFSNSRSEMNVSTLELGDSALYLCASRRTSGSPGELFFGEGSRLTVL.

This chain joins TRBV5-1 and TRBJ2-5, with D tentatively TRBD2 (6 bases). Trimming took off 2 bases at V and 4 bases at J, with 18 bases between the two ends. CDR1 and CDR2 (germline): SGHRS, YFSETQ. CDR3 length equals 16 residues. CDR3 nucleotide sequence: TGCGCCAGCAGCTTAGGGACTTTTCACGAGGGAGAGACCCAGTACTTC. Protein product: CASSLGTFHEGETQYF.

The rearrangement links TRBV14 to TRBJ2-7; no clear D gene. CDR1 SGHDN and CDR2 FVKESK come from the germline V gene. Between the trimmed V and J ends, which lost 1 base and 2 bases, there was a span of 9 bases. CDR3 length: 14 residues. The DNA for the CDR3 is TGTGCCAGCAGCCAAGGGAGCGTCACCTACGAGCAGTACTTC. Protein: CASSQGSVTYEQYF.